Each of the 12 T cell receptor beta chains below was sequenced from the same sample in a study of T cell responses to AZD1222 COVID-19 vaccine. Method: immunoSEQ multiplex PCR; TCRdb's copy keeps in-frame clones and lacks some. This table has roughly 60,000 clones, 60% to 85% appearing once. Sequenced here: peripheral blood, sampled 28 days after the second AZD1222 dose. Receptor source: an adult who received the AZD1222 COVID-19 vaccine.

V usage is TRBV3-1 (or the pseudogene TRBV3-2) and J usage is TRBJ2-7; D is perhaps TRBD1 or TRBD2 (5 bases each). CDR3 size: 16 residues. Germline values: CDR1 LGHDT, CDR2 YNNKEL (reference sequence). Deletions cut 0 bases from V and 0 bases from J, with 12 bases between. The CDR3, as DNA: TGTGCCAGCAGCCAAGAGAAGGGACGGTACTCCTACGAGCAGTACTTC. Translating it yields CASSQEKGRYSYEQYF.

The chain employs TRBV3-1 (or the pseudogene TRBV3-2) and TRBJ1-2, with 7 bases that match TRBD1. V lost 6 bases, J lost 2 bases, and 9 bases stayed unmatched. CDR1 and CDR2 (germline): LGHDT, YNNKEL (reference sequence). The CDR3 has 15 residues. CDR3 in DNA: TGTGCCAGCAGTTCCGGGGGGGACAGCAACTATGGCTACACCTTC. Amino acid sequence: CASSSGGDSNYGYTF.

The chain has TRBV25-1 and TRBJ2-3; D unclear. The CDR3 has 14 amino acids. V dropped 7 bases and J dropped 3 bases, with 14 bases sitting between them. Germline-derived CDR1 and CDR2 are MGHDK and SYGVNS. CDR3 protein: CASMVAGGTDTQYF. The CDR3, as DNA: TGTGCCAGCATGGTGGCAGGTGGGACAGATACGCAGTATTTT.

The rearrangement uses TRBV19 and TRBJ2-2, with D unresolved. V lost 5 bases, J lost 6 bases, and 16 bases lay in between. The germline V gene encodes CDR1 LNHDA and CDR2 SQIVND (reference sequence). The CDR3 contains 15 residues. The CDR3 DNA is TGTGCCAGTAGTTTCCCCCATCCCCGGGCCGGGGAGCTGTTTTTT. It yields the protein CASSFPHPRAGELFF.

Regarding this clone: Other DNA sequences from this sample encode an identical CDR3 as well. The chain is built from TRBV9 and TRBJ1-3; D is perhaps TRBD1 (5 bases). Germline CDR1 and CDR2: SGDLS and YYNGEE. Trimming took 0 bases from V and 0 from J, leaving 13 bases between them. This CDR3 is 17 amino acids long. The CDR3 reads CASSVGTGGNSGNTIYF. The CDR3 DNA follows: TGTGCCAGCAGCGTAGGAACAGGTGGGAACTCTGGAAACACCATATATTTT.

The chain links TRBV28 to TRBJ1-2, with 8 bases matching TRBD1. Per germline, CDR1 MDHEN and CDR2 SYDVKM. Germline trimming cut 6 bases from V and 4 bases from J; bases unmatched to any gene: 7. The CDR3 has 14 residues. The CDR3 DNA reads TGTGCCAGCAGAGGACAGGGACGAATCTATGGCTACACCTTC. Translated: CASRGQGRIYGYTF.

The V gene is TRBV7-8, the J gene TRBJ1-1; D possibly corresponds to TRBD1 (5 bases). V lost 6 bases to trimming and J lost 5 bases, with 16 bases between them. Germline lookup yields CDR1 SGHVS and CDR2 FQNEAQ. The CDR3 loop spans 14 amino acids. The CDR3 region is CASRWGGDRTEAFF. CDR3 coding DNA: TGTGCCAGCAGGTGGGGGGGGGACCGAACTGAAGCTTTCTTT.

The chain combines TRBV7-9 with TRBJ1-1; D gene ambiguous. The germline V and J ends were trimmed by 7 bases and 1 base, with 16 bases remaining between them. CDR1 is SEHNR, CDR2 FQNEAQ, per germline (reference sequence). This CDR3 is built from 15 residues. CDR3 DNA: TGTGCCAGCAACCAAGGTGGCAGCAAGAACACTGAAGCTTTCTTT. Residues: CASNQGGSKNTEAFF.

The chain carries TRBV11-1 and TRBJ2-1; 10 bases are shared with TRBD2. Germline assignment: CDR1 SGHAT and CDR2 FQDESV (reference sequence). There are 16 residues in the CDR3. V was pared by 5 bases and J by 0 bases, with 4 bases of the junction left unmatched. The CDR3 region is CASSPSGGSSYNEQFF. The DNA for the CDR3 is TGTGCCAGCAGCCCTAGCGGGGGAAGCTCCTACAATGAGCAGTTCTTC. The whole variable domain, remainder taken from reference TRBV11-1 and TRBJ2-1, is EAEVAQSPRYKITEKSQAVAFWCDPISGHATLYWYRQILGQGPELLVQFQDESVVDDSQLPKDRFSAERLKGVDSTLKIQPAELGDSAMYLCASSPSGGSSYNEQFFGPGTRLTVL.

The CDR3 DNA reads TGCGCCAGCAGCTTGACCGAGACAGGCGGGGGGACTGAAGCTTTCTTT. It translates to CASSLTETGGGTEAFF. The chain carries TRBV5-1 and TRBJ1-1; weak D call: TRBD1 (6 bases). The V gene lost 1 base and the J gene lost 5 bases, with 18 bases spanning the gap. Germline V gene sequence: CDR1 SGHRS, CDR2 YFSETQ. The CDR3 is 16 residues long.

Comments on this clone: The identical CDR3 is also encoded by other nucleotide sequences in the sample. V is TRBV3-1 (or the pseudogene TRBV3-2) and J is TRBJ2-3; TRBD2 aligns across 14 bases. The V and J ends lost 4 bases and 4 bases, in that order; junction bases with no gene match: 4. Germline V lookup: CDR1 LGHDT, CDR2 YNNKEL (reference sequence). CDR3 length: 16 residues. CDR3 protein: CASSPRLAGGPDTQYF. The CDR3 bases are TGTGCCAGCAGCCCACGACTAGCGGGGGGGCCAGATACGCAGTATTTT.

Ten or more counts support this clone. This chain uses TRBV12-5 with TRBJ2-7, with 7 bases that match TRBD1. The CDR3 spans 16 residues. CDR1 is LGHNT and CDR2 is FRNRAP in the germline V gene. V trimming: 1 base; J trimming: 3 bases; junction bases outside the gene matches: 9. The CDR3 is CASGLATGTVLYEQYF. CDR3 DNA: TGTGCTAGTGGTTTGGCAACCGGGACAGTTCTCTACGAGCAGTACTTC.